Below, 15 T cell receptor beta chains from the same sample are listed, as sequenced in a study of human T cells and chemical hapten exposure (dated by TCRdb to 2020 to 2023). The time point label for this specimen denotes: patch test 2, 6 weeks after DPC sensitization. Reading the label with the study, this specimen's treatment or condition is: therapeutic diphenylcyclopropenone sensitization with weekly scalp DPC. The library was generated by RACE. TCRdb records NextSeq 500 as the sequencer. TCRdb cleaned the public reads at Q25 with fastp, built clones with MiXCR and kept in-frame beta chains. Every CDR3 protein is listed once, alongside the most common genes and DNA of its rows. This sample gives some 80,000 distinct CDR3 sequences in total; 11% of them show up just once. The ten largest account for 1.6% of the sample. Sequenced here: whole blood, sampled in connection with sensitization to the hapten diphenylcyclopropenone (DPC). The receptors shown here come from a man aged 18-30 years with alopecia areata. Some clones in this sample may be carry-over from other donors' samples.

In its sample, this clonotype was seen a few times. The chain combines TRBV6-5 with TRBJ1-6; 12 positions match TRBD1. CDR1 and CDR2 from the germline V gene are MNHEY and SVGAGI. The V and J ends lost 4 bases and 7 bases, in that order; junction bases with no gene match: 8. The CDR3 has 17 residues. The CDR3 reads CASSFLPGQGANSPLHF. The CDR3 DNA sequence: TGTGCCAGCAGTTTCTTACCGGGACAGGGGGCGAATTCACCCCTCCACTTT.

V gene TRBV7-9 combines with J gene TRBJ2-5; 9 bases are a match to TRBD1. This CDR3 is 14 amino acids long. Germline V gene data show CDR1 as SEHNR and CDR2 as FQNEAQ (reference sequence). Losses at the gene ends were 5 bases for V and 5 bases for J; bases not matched to a gene: 6. The CDR3: CASSNTGGKETQYF. The DNA of the CDR3 is TGTGCCAGCAGCAATACAGGGGGCAAGGAGACCCAGTACTTC.

This sequence joins TRBV4-3 and TRBJ1-6; a weak D match, TRBD1 (5 bases). The CDR3 covers 14 residues. The germline V gene encodes CDR1 LGHNA and CDR2 YSLEER. V was pared by 0 bases and J by 14 bases, with 14 bases between. The CDR3, as DNA: TGCGCCAGCAGCCAAGATCGGGGGGGTCGAACCCTCCACTTT. Translation: CASSQDRGGRTLHF.

In its sample, this clonotype was seen many times. The gene calls are TRBV20-1 and TRBJ1-4; 9 bases agree with TRBD1. Per the germline V gene, CDR1 is DFQATT and CDR2 is SNEGSKA (reference sequence). The junction had 10 bases not matched to a gene; V was cut back by 3 bases and J by 8 bases. CDR3 length equals 15 residues. The CDR3 is CSARDTGGAGEKLFF. DNA for the CDR3: TGCAGTGCTAGGGACACAGGGGGCGCGGGGGAAAAACTGTTTTTT.

The chain has TRBV6-2 or TRBV6-3 and TRBJ2-3; 9 bases are shared with TRBD2. The trim removed 11 bases at V and 7 bases at J, leaving 10 bases unmatched. Germline assignment: CDR1 MNHEY and CDR2 SVGEGT. This CDR3 has 13 residues. The CDR3 is CALGRGGWNTQYF. The DNA of the CDR3 is TGTGCCCTAGGGCGGGGGGGCTGGAATACGCAGTATTTT.

The chain is built from TRBV20-1 and TRBJ2-5, with 9 bases lining up with TRBD2. V trimming: 6 bases; J trimming: 4 bases; junction bases outside the gene matches: 12. The CDR3 consists of 15 residues. Germline CDR1 reads DFQATT; CDR2 reads SNEGSKA (reference sequence). CDR3 nucleotide sequence: TGCAGTGCGGAATACTTGGCGGGGGGGCGAGAGACCCAGTACTTC. Protein product: CSAEYLAGGRETQYF.

This clonotype has a count of ten or more. This chain joins TRBV4-3 and TRBJ2-3; 9 bases match TRBD2. CDR1 and CDR2 (germline): LGHNA, YSLEER. Trimming took 0 bases from V and 2 from J; bases not matched to a gene: 6. The CDR3 extends over 17 amino acids. The CDR3, as DNA: TGCGCCAGCAGCCAAGATTCGGCTAGCGGGATCACAGATACGCAGTATTTT. This encodes CASSQDSASGITDTQYF.

This clonotype has only a few counts. The chain carries TRBV10-3 and TRBJ2-1; D unresolved. Per germline, CDR1 ENHRY and CDR2 SYGVKD. V dropped 0 bases and J dropped 7 bases, with 16 bases sitting between them. The CDR3 contains 16 residues. The CDR3 DNA sequence: TGTGCCATCAGTGAGTCTAAGTCGCTGCTCAAGAATGAGCAGTTCTTC. It translates to CAISESKSLLKNEQFF.

Only one count was recorded for this clonotype. CDR3 loop: CASRRDVRNTIYF. The CDR3 nucleotides are TGTGCCAGCAGACGGGACGTAAGAAACACCATATATTTT. The rearrangement joins TRBV2 to TRBJ1-3, with D maybe TRBD1 (5 bases). Germline values: CDR1 SNHLY, CDR2 FYNNEI. There are 13 residues in the CDR3. Trimming removed 6 bases at V and 5 bases at J, with 11 bases between.

The CDR3 region has the DNA TGTGCCAGCAGTGAAGCGCTGGGACAGGGGGCATACGAGCAGTACTTC. Protein sequence: CASSEALGQGAYEQYF. The chain links TRBV2 to TRBJ2-7; 12 bases are a match to TRBD1. CDR1 is SNHLY, CDR2 FYNNEI, per germline. This CDR3 is built from 16 residues. Trimming at V came to 0 bases and at J to 4 bases, leaving 4 bases not matched to a gene.

Only a few counts were recorded for this clonotype. The chain joins TRBV9 to TRBJ1-2; 9 bases align to TRBD1. This CDR3 is 14 amino acids long. Trimming cost V 3 bases and J 2 bases; bases outside gene matches: 2. In germline, CDR1 is SGDLS, CDR2 YYNGEE. CDR3 DNA sequence: TGTGCCAGCAGCGAAGGACAGGGGAACTATGGCTACACCTTC. This gives the protein CASSEGQGNYGYTF.

This chain connects TRBV5-1 to TRBJ2-3; TRBD2 might be the D (5 bases). V lost 2 bases and J lost 7, with 14 bases in between. The germline CDR1 and CDR2 sequences are SGHRS and YFSETQ. The CDR3 contains 14 residues. The CDR3 region is CASSFRDNPNTQYF. The DNA for the CDR3 is TGCGCCAGCAGCTTTCGGGATAATCCAAATACGCAGTATTTT.

This clonotype was seen ten or more times. The chain combines TRBV6-5 with TRBJ1-1, with no clear D. The CDR3 extends over 13 amino acids. Germline values: CDR1 MNHEY, CDR2 SVGAGI. V was trimmed by 10 bases and J by 1 base, leaving 13 bases between them. The CDR3 is CATRLVGNTEAFF. CDR3 DNA sequence: TGTGCCACCAGGCTCGTTGGGAACACTGAAGCTTTCTTT.

The genes are TRBV10-3 and TRBJ1-2; perhaps TRBD1 as D (5 bases). The ends were cut back, 7 bases at V and 5 bases at J, with 11 bases in the middle. Germline-derived CDR1 and CDR2 are ENHRY and SYGVKD. The CDR3 covers 12 residues. The CDR3 DNA sequence: TGTGCCATCACCTCGCAGGGATATGGCTACACCTTC. This translates into CAITSQGYGYTF.

This clonotype was seen repeatedly, ten times or more. This sequence joins TRBV29-1 and TRBJ1-5, with a tentative D call TRBD1 (5 bases). The CDR3 covers 14 residues. Per the germline V gene, CDR1 is SQVTM and CDR2 is ANQGSEA. The germline V and J ends were trimmed by 6 bases and 0 bases, with 12 bases remaining between them. The CDR3 DNA follows: TGCAGCGTCCCCCGACAGCGTAGCAATCAGCCCCAGCATTTT. Translated, it gives CSVPRQRSNQPQHF.